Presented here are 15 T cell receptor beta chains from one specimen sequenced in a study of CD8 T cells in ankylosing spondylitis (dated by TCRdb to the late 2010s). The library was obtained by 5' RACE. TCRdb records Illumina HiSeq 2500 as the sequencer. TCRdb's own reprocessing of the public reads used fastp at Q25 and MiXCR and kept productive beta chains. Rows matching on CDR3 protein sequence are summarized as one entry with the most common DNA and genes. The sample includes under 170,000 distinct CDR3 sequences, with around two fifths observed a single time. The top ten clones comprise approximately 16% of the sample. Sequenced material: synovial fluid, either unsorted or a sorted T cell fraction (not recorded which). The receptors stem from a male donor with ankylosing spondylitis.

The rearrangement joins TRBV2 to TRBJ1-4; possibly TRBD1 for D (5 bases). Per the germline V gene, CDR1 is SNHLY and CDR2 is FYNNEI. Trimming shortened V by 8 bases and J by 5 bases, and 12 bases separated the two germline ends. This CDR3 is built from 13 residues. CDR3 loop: CASRRGVNEKLFF. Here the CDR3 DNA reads TGTGCCAGCCGGCGGGGGGTGAATGAAAAACTGTTTTTT.

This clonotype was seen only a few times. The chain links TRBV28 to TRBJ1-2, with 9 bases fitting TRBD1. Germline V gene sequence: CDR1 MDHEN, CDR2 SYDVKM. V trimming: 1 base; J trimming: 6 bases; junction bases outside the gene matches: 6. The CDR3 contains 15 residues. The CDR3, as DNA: TGTGCCAGCAGTTTATCCGCCGGGACAGGGAATGGCTACACCTTC. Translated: CASSLSAGTGNGYTF.

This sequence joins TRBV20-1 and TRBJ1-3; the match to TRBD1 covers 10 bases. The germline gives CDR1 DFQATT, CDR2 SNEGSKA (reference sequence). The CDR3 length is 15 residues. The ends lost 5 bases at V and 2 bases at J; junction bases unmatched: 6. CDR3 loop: CSASSGTGAGNTIYF. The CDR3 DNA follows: TGCAGTGCTTCGTCCGGGACAGGGGCTGGAAACACCATATATTTT.

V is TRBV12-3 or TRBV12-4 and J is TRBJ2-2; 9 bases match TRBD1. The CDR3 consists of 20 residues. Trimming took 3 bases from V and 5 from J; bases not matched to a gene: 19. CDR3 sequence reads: CASSFDPGGDRVSSTGELFF. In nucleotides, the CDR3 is TGTGCCAGCAGTTTTGATCCTGGGGGGGACAGGGTCAGTAGTACCGGGGAGCTGTTTTTT.

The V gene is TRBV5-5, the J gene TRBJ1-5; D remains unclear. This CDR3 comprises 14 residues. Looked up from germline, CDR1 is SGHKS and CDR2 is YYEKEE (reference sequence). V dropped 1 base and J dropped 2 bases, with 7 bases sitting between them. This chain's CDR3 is CASSLYRGNQPQHF. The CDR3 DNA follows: TGTGCCAGCAGCTTGTATAGGGGCAATCAGCCCCAGCATTTT.

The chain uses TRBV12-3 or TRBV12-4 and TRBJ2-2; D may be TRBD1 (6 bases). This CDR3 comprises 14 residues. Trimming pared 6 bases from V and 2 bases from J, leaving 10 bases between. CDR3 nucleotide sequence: TGTGCCAGCAGCCCGGGACACAACACCGGGGAGCTGTTTTTT. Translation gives CASSPGHNTGELFF.

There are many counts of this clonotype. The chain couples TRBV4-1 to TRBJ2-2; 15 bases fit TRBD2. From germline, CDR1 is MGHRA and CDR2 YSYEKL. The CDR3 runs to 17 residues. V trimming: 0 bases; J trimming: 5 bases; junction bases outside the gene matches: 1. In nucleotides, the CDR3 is TGCGCCAGCAGCCAAGAAGGACTAGCGGGAGGGACCGGGGAGCTGTTTTTT. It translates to CASSQEGLAGGTGELFF.

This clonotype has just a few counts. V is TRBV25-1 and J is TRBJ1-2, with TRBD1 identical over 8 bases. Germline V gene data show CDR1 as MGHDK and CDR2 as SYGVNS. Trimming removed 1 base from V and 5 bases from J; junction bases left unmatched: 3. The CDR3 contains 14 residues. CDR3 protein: CASSESGTGYGYTF. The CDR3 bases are TGTGCCAGCAGTGAATCAGGGACAGGATATGGCTACACCTTC.

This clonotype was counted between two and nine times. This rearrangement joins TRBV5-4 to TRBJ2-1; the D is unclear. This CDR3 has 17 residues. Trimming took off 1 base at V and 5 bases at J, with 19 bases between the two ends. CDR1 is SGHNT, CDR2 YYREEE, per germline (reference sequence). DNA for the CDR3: TGTGCCAGCAGCTTGAAATACGGGTATCTATCGAACAATGAGCAGTTCTTC. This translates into CASSLKYGYLSNNEQFF.

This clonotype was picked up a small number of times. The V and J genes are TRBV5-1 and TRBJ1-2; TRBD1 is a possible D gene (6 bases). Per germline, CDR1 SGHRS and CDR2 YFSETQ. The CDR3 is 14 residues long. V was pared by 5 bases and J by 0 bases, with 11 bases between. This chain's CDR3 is CASRRTAANYGYTF. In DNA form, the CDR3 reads TGCGCCAGCAGAAGGACAGCTGCTAACTATGGCTACACCTTC.

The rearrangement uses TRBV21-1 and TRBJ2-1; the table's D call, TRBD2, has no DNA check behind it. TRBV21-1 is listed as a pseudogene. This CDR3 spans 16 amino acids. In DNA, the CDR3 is TGTGCCAGCAGCAAAGTGGTCGGGACTAGGGATCGCGAGCAGTTCTTC. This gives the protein CASSKVVGTRDREQFF.

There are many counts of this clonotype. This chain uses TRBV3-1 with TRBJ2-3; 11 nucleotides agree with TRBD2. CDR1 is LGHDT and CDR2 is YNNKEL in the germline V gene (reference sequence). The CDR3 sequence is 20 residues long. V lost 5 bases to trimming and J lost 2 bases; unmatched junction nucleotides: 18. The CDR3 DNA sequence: TGTGCCAGCAGCGACTCCCGAACGTCTAGCGGGGGGCCAGTCACAGATACGCAGTATTTT. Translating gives CASSDSRTSSGGPVTDTQYF.

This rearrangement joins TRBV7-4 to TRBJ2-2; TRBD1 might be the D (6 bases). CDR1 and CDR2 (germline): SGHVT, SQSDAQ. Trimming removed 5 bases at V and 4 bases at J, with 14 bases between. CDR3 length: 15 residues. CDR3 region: CASSPRGQSTGELFF. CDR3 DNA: TGTGCCAGCAGCCCAAGGGGACAATCCACCGGGGAGCTGTTTTTT.

CDR3 in DNA: TGCAGCGTTGGGACCACAGGGGGCTCTGGAAACACCATATATTTT. This encodes CSVGTTGGSGNTIYF. The chain uses TRBV29-1 and TRBJ1-3; 8 bases align to TRBD1. There are 15 residues in the CDR3. The J segment lost 0 bases and the V segment lost 4 bases, leaving 5 bases of the junction unmatched. CDR1 and CDR2 from the germline V gene are SQVTM and ANQGSEA.

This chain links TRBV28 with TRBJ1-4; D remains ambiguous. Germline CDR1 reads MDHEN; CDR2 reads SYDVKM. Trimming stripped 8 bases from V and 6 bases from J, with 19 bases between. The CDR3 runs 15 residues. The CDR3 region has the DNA TGTGCCAGCGGCTGTGGGAGATGGGCATATGAAAAACTGTTTTTT. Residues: CASGCGRWAYEKLFF.